The 27 T cell receptor beta chains below were found in one sample sequenced in a study of control samples from healthy donors and cancer patients. The protocol was immunoSEQ multiplex PCR, while the TCRdb copy is restricted to in-frame clones and leaves out a portion. Of over 100,000 clones in the sample, 92% were seen once. The sequenced material came from blood. The receptors shown here come from a woman aged 18-29 years in good health.

This clone was seen a few times. The chain combines TRBV6-5 with TRBJ1-6; 7 bases align to TRBD1. Germline values: CDR1 MNHEY, CDR2 SVGAGI. The V and J ends lost 6 bases and 9 bases, in that order; junction bases with no gene match: 8. The CDR3 is made up of 14 amino acids. In DNA, the CDR3 is TGTGCCAGCAGCTCACAGGGGTTGACTTCACCCCTCCACTTT. This translates into CASSSQGLTSPLHF.

There are a few counts of this clone. The V gene is TRBV4-1, the J gene TRBJ2-2, with D possibly being TRBD1 or TRBD2 (5 bases each). Trimming pared 0 bases from V and 3 bases from J, leaving 17 bases between. The CDR3 spans 18 residues. Germline lookup yields CDR1 MGHRA and CDR2 YSYEKL. The CDR3 spells CASSQETGPSGDTGELFF. The CDR3 nucleotides read TGCGCCAGCAGCCAAGAGACGGGACCCTCGGGCGACACCGGGGAGCTGTTTTTT.

V usage is TRBV28 and J usage is TRBJ1-3; D is uncertain. The CDR3 covers 10 residues. Trimming shortened V by 5 bases and J by 5 bases, and 1 base separated the two germline ends. In germline, CDR1 is MDHEN, CDR2 SYDVKM. As DNA, the CDR3 is TGTGCCAGCAGTCGAAACACCATATATTTT. Its protein is CASSRNTIYF. Looking up the rest from reference TRBV28 and TRBJ1-3 gives the full variable domain: DVKVTQSSRYLVKRTGEKVFLECVQDMDHENMFWYRQDPGLGLRLIYFSYDVKMKEKGDIPEGYSVSREKKERFSLILESASTNQTSMYLCASSRNTIYFGEGSWLTVV.

The sample holds a few counts of this clone. The chain joins TRBV6-4 to TRBJ2-3, with TRBD2 identical over 10 bases. This CDR3 has 15 residues. Germline assignment: CDR1 MRHNA and CDR2 SNTAGT. V shed 2 bases, J shed 2 bases, and the junction held 1 base outside the gene matches. CDR3 nucleotides: TGTGCCAGCAGTGACACTAGCGGGGCCACAGATACGCAGTATTTT. Protein sequence: CASSDTSGATDTQYF.

V is TRBV14 and J is TRBJ1-1, with D unresolved. Per germline, CDR1 SGHDN and CDR2 FVKESK. The CDR3 runs 15 residues. Trimming took off 1 base at V and 1 base at J, with 10 bases between the two ends. DNA for the CDR3: TGTGCCAGCAGCCAAGTAGGACGGAAGAACACTGAAGCTTTCTTT. Amino acids: CASSQVGRKNTEAFF. The full variable domain, with the rest looked up from reference TRBV14 and TRBJ1-1, is EAGVTQFPSHSVIEKGQTVTLRCDPISGHDNLYWYRRVMGKEIKFLLHFVKESKQDESGMPNNRFLAERTGGTYSTLKVQPAELEDSGVYFCASSQVGRKNTEAFFGQGTRLTVV.

The chain links TRBV5-6 to TRBJ1-4, with 7 bases that match TRBD1. Losses at the gene ends were 3 bases for V and 8 bases for J; bases not matched to a gene: 7. Germline V gene lookup returns CDR1 SGHDT and CDR2 YYEEEE. This CDR3 has 14 residues. CDR3 amino acids: CASSYTRGGEKLFF. The CDR3 DNA reads TGTGCCAGCAGCTACACCAGGGGGGGAGAAAAACTGTTTTTT.

The V call is TRBV11-3, the J call TRBJ2-5; D is undetermined. CDR1 is SGHNT and CDR2 is YENEEA in the germline V gene. The length of the CDR3 is 13 residues. V was cut by 2 bases and J by 3 bases, with 7 bases left in between. As DNA, the CDR3 is TGTGCCAGCAGCTTACTTCGGGAAGAGACCCAGTACTTC. Translation gives CASSLLREETQYF. Looking up the rest from reference TRBV11-3 and TRBJ2-5 gives the full variable domain: EAGVVQSPRYKIIEKKQPVAFWCNPISGHNTLYWYLQNLGQGPELLIRYENEEAVDDSQLPKDRFSAERLKGVDSTLKIQPAELGDSAVYLCASSLLREETQYFGPGTRLLVL.

CDR3 region: CASSEAAGRYSPLHF. CDR3 DNA: TGTGCCAGCAGTGAAGCGGCAGGGCGATATTCACCCCTCCACTTT. This chain links TRBV2 with TRBJ1-6, with D tentatively TRBD1 (5 bases). Trimming stripped 0 bases from V and 8 bases from J, with 11 bases between. Looked up from germline, CDR1 is SNHLY and CDR2 is FYNNEI. CDR3 length: 15 amino acids. Variable domain in full (rest from reference TRBV2 and TRBJ1-6): EPEVTQTPSHQVTQMGQEVILRCVPISNHLYFYWYRQILGQKVEFLVSFYNNEISEKSEIFDDQFSVERPDGSNFTLKIRSTKLEDSAMYFCASSEAAGRYSPLHFGNGTRLTVT.

J is TRBJ1-4 and V is TRBV18; 8 nucleotides line up with TRBD1. The CDR3 extends over 14 amino acids. Germline values: CDR1 KGHSH, CDR2 LQKENI. After removal of 3 bases from V and 8 bases from J, the junction contained 5 bases not matched to a gene. The CDR3 bases are TGTGCCAGCTCACCCAGGGGGCTAAAAGAAAAACTGTTTTTT. Encoded protein: CASSPRGLKEKLFF.

This clone was recorded only once. The chain combines TRBV25-1 with TRBJ2-2; D is perhaps TRBD2 (5 bases). The V gene lost 11 bases and the J gene lost 6 bases, with 13 bases spanning the gap. The CDR3 covers 12 residues. Germline assignment: CDR1 MGHDK and CDR2 SYGVNS. Written as DNA, the CDR3 is TGTGCCCCTACCGAGGGAGCCGGGGAGCTGTTTTTT. This codes for CAPTEGAGELFF.

The chain employs TRBV19 and TRBJ1-2, with a weak D call TRBD1 (5 bases). There are 16 residues in the CDR3. The ends were cut back, 6 bases at V and 4 bases at J, with 21 bases in the middle. Germline lookup yields CDR1 LNHDA and CDR2 SQIVND (reference sequence). Here the CDR3 reads CASSVHLTPTVYGYTF. CDR3 bases: TGTGCCAGTAGCGTCCACCTAACCCCGACAGTCTATGGCTACACCTTC.

The chain couples TRBV7-6 to TRBJ1-3; unclear D gene. Germline-derived CDR1 and CDR2 are SGHVS and FNYEAQ. Trimming shortened V by 1 base and J by 8 bases, and 9 bases separated the two germline ends. CDR3 length equals 13 residues. The CDR3 DNA sequence: TGTGCCAGCAGCTTAGGAGGAGGTGACACCATATATTTT. It encodes CASSLGGGDTIYF.

The chain is built from TRBV6-6 and TRBJ2-7; no clear D. Between the trimmed V and J ends, which lost 3 bases and 5 bases, there was a span of 14 bases. The CDR3 totals 14 residues. Germline lookup yields CDR1 MNHNY and CDR2 SVGAGI (reference sequence). The CDR3 DNA sequence: TGTGCCAGCAGTTATCTGGGCGTCCGGAACGAGCAGTACTTC. It yields the protein CASSYLGVRNEQYF.

Here the CDR3 DNA reads TGTGCCAGCAGCTACACTAGTTACAATGAGCAGTTCTTC. It translates to CASSYTSYNEQFF. The chain has TRBV5-6 and TRBJ2-1; maybe TRBD2 (5 bases). CDR1 SGHDT and CDR2 YYEEEE come from the germline V gene. Between the trimmed V and J ends, which lost 3 bases and 4 bases, there was a span of 8 bases. The CDR3 consists of 13 residues.

This chain uses TRBV7-8 with TRBJ1-1; 11 nucleotides match TRBD1. The CDR3 runs to 15 residues. The junction had 7 bases not matched to a gene; V was cut back by 2 bases and J by 8 bases. The germline V gene encodes CDR1 SGHVS and CDR2 FQNEAQ. The CDR3 is CASSLLGDRGEEAFF. CDR3 in DNA: TGTGCCAGCAGCTTATTGGGGGACAGGGGGGAAGAAGCTTTCTTT.

This chain links TRBV30 with TRBJ1-1; no reliable D call. The CDR3 runs to 11 residues. Germline CDR1 and CDR2: GTSNPN and SVGIG (reference sequence). The CDR3: CASGGITEAFF. DNA for the CDR3: TGTGCGTCAGGCGGGATCACTGAAGCTTTCTTT.

This chain connects TRBV7-9 to TRBJ2-6, with 7 bases fitting TRBD1. This CDR3 contains 16 residues. The J segment lost 0 bases and the V segment lost 4 bases, leaving 3 bases of the junction unmatched. Germline V gene lookup returns CDR1 SEHNR and CDR2 FQNEAQ (reference sequence). CDR3 loop: CASSSDRHSGANVLTF. The DNA for the CDR3 is TGTGCCAGCAGCTCGGACAGGCACTCTGGGGCCAACGTCCTGACTTTC.

The rearrangement joins TRBV3-1 (or the pseudogene TRBV3-2) to TRBJ1-5; no clear D. The CDR3 contains 15 residues. Trimming took off 4 bases at V and 1 base at J, with 11 bases between the two ends. Germline V gives CDR1 LGHDT, CDR2 YNNKEL (reference sequence). Written as DNA, the CDR3 is TGTGCCAGCAGCCCGCACCCCGAAAGCAATCAGCCCCAGCATTTT. It yields the protein CASSPHPESNQPQHF.

In regard to this clone: Its ends do not fully match the called genes, so a read error is possible. The rearrangement links TRBV9 to TRBJ1-1, with a tentative D call TRBD1 (6 bases). The CDR3 consists of 14 residues. CDR1 and CDR2 (germline): SGDLS, YYNGEE. CDR3 protein: CASSVAGADTEAFF. The CDR3 DNA is TGTGCCAGCAGCGTAGCGGGGGCAGACACGGAAGCTTTCTTT. Drawing the rest from reference TRBV9 and TRBJ1-1, the complete variable domain is DSGVTQTPKHLITATGQRVTLRCSPRSGDLSVYWYQQSLDQGLQFLIQYYNGEERAKGNILERFSAQQFPDLHSELNLSSLELGDSALYFCASSVAGADTEAFFGQGTRLTVV.

This chain uses TRBV24-1 with TRBJ1-2; the D gene is possibly TRBD1 (6 bases). Germline lookup yields CDR1 KGHDR and CDR2 SFDVKD. The V and J ends lost 3 bases and 4 bases respectively, with 17 bases between them. CDR3 length: 16 residues. The CDR3 is CATSDAGTGYSYGYTF. The CDR3, as DNA: TGTGCCACCAGTGATGCCGGAACAGGGTACTCCTATGGCTACACCTTC.

CDR3 amino acids: CASSLVLGPEQYF. CDR3 bases: TGCGCCAGCAGCTTGGTGTTGGGCCCCGAGCAGTACTTC. The rearrangement links TRBV5-1 to TRBJ2-7; D not resolved. The V gene's germline CDR1 is SGHRS and CDR2 YFSETQ. Trimming took 0 bases from V and 6 from J, leaving 10 bases between them. The CDR3 consists of 13 residues.

V gene TRBV7-9 combines with J gene TRBJ2-1; 7 bases agree with TRBD2. Germline trimming cut 8 bases from V and 7 bases from J; bases unmatched to any gene: 8. CDR1 and CDR2 (germline): SEHNR, FQNEAQ (reference sequence). The CDR3 is made up of 13 amino acids. As DNA, the CDR3 is TGTGCCAGCTTGCTAGCGGCTCGGAATGAGCAGTTCTTC. Translating gives CASLLAARNEQFF.

The chain is built from TRBV15 and TRBJ2-5; D is perhaps TRBD1 or TRBD2 (5 bases each). This CDR3 contains 13 residues. Per the germline V gene, CDR1 is LNHNV and CDR2 is YYDKDF (reference sequence). V was clipped by 3 bases and J by 3 bases, with 8 bases between them. The CDR3 coding sequence is TGTGCCACCAGCAGGGGGACGGAAGAGACCCAGTACTTC. Residues: CATSRGTEETQYF.

V is TRBV30 and J is TRBJ1-2, with D unresolved. The CDR3 is 15 amino acids. The V gene's germline CDR1 is GTSNPN and CDR2 SVGIG (reference sequence). Trimming left V 2 bases short and J 9 bases short, with 22 bases between. The DNA for the CDR3 is TGTGCCTGGAGTTTTTCCGGACCGCCCGGAGGAAGCTACACCTTC. This sequence encodes CAWSFSGPPGGSYTF. Filled out from reference TRBV30 and TRBJ1-2, the complete variable domain reads SQTIHQWPATLVQPVGSPLSLECTVEGTSNPNLYWYRQAAGRGLQLLFYSVGIGQISSEVPQNLSASRPQDRQFILSSKKLLLSDSGFYLCAWSFSGPPGGSYTFGSGTRLTVV.

The chain joins TRBV18 to TRBJ2-1, with D tentatively TRBD2 (6 bases). This CDR3 contains 13 residues. Trimming removed 4 bases at V and 6 bases at J, with 10 bases between. Germline CDR1 is KGHSH and CDR2 is LQKENI. For the CDR3, the DNA is TGTGCCAGCTCACGGGACTTGATCAATGAGCAGTTCTTC. Translation gives CASSRDLINEQFF.

The genes are TRBV25-1 and TRBJ2-3; D gene ambiguous. This CDR3 contains 12 residues. CDR1 is MGHDK and CDR2 is SYGVNS in the germline V gene. V lost 8 bases to trimming and J lost 1 base, with 7 bases between them. CDR3 amino acids: CASGRGTDTQYF. DNA of the CDR3: TGTGCCAGCGGACGGGGCACAGATACGCAGTATTTT.

V usage is TRBV10-3 and J usage is TRBJ2-7, with TRBD2 identical over 9 bases. CDR3 length equals 15 residues. From germline, CDR1 is ENHRY and CDR2 SYGVKD. V shed 3 bases and J 6 bases; nucleotides not matched to a gene: 9. CDR3 coding DNA: TGTGCCATCAGTGAAAGCGGGAGGCAGGTCGGCGAGCAGTACTTC. Its translation: CAISESGRQVGEQYF.